Below are 18 T cell receptor beta chains sequenced from a single sample in a study of blood T cells in healthy people across ages. The authors ran a second PCR of about 6 to 12 cycles using a sample-barcoded 5' primer and a J-beta primer mix. Via MiXCR, TCRdb re-called the 5' RACE reads, giving one row per CDR3 protein. The sample lists roughly 1,300,000 distinct CDR3 sequences, around 59% occurring once. The sequencing sample was made of blood. The origin of the receptors is a man aged 18 to 29 in good health.

The chain links TRBV5-4 to TRBJ2-1; D is perhaps TRBD1 or TRBD2 (5 bases each). The CDR3 sequence is 13 residues long. Germline loops: CDR1 SGHNT, CDR2 YYREEE (reference sequence). Trimming took off 3 bases at V and 5 bases at J, with 9 bases between the two ends. The CDR3 reads CASSSGANNEQFF. As DNA, the CDR3 is TGTGCCAGCAGCTCCGGGGCAAACAATGAGCAGTTCTTC.

This clonotype appeared a few times. This sequence joins TRBV29-1 and TRBJ2-3, with D perhaps matching TRBD2 (5 bases). Trimming pared 7 bases from V and 6 bases from J, leaving 8 bases between. Germline assignment: CDR1 SQVTM and CDR2 ANQGSEA. This CDR3 region has 10 residues. CDR3 region: CSGGADTQYF. CDR3 nucleotides: TGCAGCGGGGGAGCGGATACGCAGTATTTT.

The chain is built from TRBV25-1 and TRBJ2-1; 10 bases line up with TRBD2. TRBJ2-7 explains the end of the DNA better; the J call may be wrong. The V gene's germline CDR1 is MGHDK and CDR2 SYGVNS. The CDR3 is 15 residues long. CDR3 amino acids: CASSDSGRTYNEQYF. CDR3 sequence (DNA): TGTGCCAGCAGTGATAGCGGGAGGACCTACAATGAGCAGTACTTC.

The genes are TRBV20-1 and TRBJ1-2, with 7 nucleotides matching TRBD1. The trim removed 5 bases at V and 2 bases at J, leaving 5 bases unmatched. Germline assignment: CDR1 DFQATT and CDR2 SNEGSKA (reference sequence). The CDR3 is made up of 13 amino acids. CDR3 in amino acids: CSASGTANYGYTF. The CDR3 bases are TGCAGTGCTTCCGGGACAGCGAACTATGGCTACACCTTC.

This clonotype was observed once. The rearrangement links TRBV10-3 to TRBJ1-1, with 11 bases matching TRBD1. Germline CDR1 and CDR2: ENHRY and SYGVKD. The CDR3 spans 18 residues. Losses at the gene ends were 6 bases for V and 5 bases for J; bases not matched to a gene: 17. The CDR3 DNA sequence: TGTGCCATCAGGCCCGGGACAGGGGGTTATCACGGCGGGACTGAAGCTTTCTTT. Translated: CAIRPGTGGYHGGTEAFF.

This chain links TRBV3-1 with TRBJ1-2; the D gene is possibly TRBD1 (6 bases). Germline V gene sequence: CDR1 LGHDT, CDR2 YNNKEL (reference sequence). The CDR3 spans 16 residues. Trimming pared 1 base from V and 8 bases from J, leaving 20 bases between. The CDR3 sequence: CASSQAFTGNRVGYTF. In nucleotides, the CDR3 is TGTGCCAGCAGCCAAGCCTTTACGGGGAACAGGGTCGGCTACACCTTC.

This chain links TRBV3-1 with TRBJ1-5, with D maybe TRBD1 (6 bases). CDR1 and CDR2 (germline): LGHDT, YNNKEL (reference sequence). The CDR3 runs to 15 residues. V was cut by 4 bases and J by 7 bases, with 17 bases left in between. This CDR3 reads CASSLDPSTGQPQHF. The CDR3 DNA follows: TGTGCCAGCAGCCTCGACCCCTCCACAGGGCAGCCCCAGCATTTT.

To note about this clonotype: At one end the junction does not follow the germline gene, possibly because of a read error. V gene TRBV5-1 combines with J gene TRBJ1-6; 11 bases fit TRBD1. The germline CDR1 and CDR2 sequences are SGHRS and YFSETQ. The CDR3 contains 15 residues. The CDR3 sequence: CACSPGQGGSSPLHF. In nucleotides, the CDR3 is TGCGCCTGCAGCCCGGGACAGGGGGGGAGTTCACCCCTCCACTTT.

This sequence joins TRBV9 and TRBJ2-5, with 11 bases that match TRBD2. The V and J ends lost 0 bases and 5 bases, in that order; junction bases with no gene match: 6. This CDR3 has 16 residues. Germline assignment: CDR1 SGDLS and CDR2 YYNGEE. The CDR3 loop is CASSVDTSGGGETQYF. Written as DNA, the CDR3 is TGTGCCAGCAGCGTAGACACTAGCGGGGGAGGCGAGACCCAGTACTTC.

This clonotype showed up just a few times. This rearrangement joins TRBV27 to TRBJ1-5; D is unresolved. The V end was cut by 5 bases, the J end by 7 bases, with 18 bases between. Germline assignment: CDR1 MNHEY and CDR2 SMNVEV (reference sequence). The CDR3 has 15 residues. The CDR3 loop is CASSPYGFGRQPQHF. The CDR3 bases are TGTGCCAGCAGTCCGTACGGGTTCGGGCGGCAGCCCCAGCATTTT.

The chain couples TRBV20-1 to TRBJ2-1; D unresolved. V dropped 6 bases and J dropped 6 bases, with 9 bases sitting between them. This CDR3 spans 11 amino acids. Looked up from germline, CDR1 is DFQATT and CDR2 is SNEGSKA (reference sequence). CDR3 DNA: TGCAGTGCAAGGACCATCAATGAGCAGTTCTTC. Translation gives CSARTINEQFF.

Note on this clonotype: One end of the junction varies from germline; a read error may be responsible. This sequence joins TRBV6-2 or TRBV6-3 and TRBJ2-1; the D is unclear. The CDR3 contains 12 residues. CDR1 MNHEY and CDR2 SVGEGT come from the germline V gene. The CDR3 nucleotides read TGTGCCAGCAGTAACTCTGCTAATGAGCAGTTCTTC. Translated: CASSNSANEQFF.

V is TRBV29-1 and J is TRBJ1-2; the D gene is possibly TRBD1 (5 bases). CDR1 is SQVTM and CDR2 is ANQGSEA in the germline V gene. Trimming cost V 6 bases and J 2 bases, with 16 bases left between them. The CDR3 sequence is 14 residues long. The DNA for the CDR3 is TGCAGCGTGCTCACCCCAGGGACGAACTATGGCTACACCTTC. Encoded protein: CSVLTPGTNYGYTF.

The chain combines TRBV5-1 with TRBJ2-7, with unresolved D. The CDR3 contains 15 residues. Germline CDR1 SGHRS, CDR2 YFSETQ. With 3 bases removed from V and 4 bases from J, the gap between germline ends came to 17 bases. The CDR3 sequence is CASSSVPRRAYEQYF. DNA for the CDR3: TGCGCCAGCAGCTCCGTTCCCAGGAGAGCATACGAGCAGTACTTC. The complete variable domain, with remaining parts taken from reference TRBV5-1 and TRBJ2-7, reads KAGVTQTPRYLIKTRGQQVTLSCSPISGHRSVSWYQQTPGQGLQFLFEYFSETQRNKGNFPGRFSGRQFSNSRSEMNVSTLELGDSALYLCASSSVPRRAYEQYFGPGTRLTVT.

V gene TRBV27 combines with J gene TRBJ1-2, with 7 positions matching TRBD1. The CDR3 sequence is 15 residues long. Germline V CDR1 and CDR2: MNHEY, SMNVEV (reference sequence). Losses at the gene ends were 2 bases for V and 2 bases for J; bases not matched to a gene: 5. CDR3 DNA: TGTGCCAGCAGTTTACTCGGACAGGAAAACTATGGCTACACCTTC. Its protein product is CASSLLGQENYGYTF.

V usage is TRBV21-1 and J usage is TRBJ2-3; the table's TRBD2 call for D was not verified on the DNA. TRBV21-1 is reported as a pseudogene. This CDR3 is 14 amino acids long. CDR3 nucleotides: TGTGCCAGCAGGCCGGGGGGGATGACAGATACGCAGTATTTT. Translation: CASRPGGMTDTQYF.

This rearrangement joins TRBV4-3 to TRBJ1-6; D is possibly TRBD1 (6 bases). This CDR3 has 16 residues. Germline CDR1 is LGHNA and CDR2 is YSLEER. The germline V and J ends were trimmed by 0 bases and 4 bases, with 10 bases remaining between them. CDR3 nucleotides: TGCGCCAGCAGCCAAGACTTGGACAGTTATAATTCACCCCTCCACTTT. This translates into CASSQDLDSYNSPLHF.

The chain combines TRBV20-1 with TRBJ1-2; unclear D gene. This CDR3 spans 16 amino acids. CDR1 DFQATT and CDR2 SNEGSKA come from the germline V gene (reference sequence). Trimming left V 3 bases short and J 3 bases short, with 20 bases between. CDR3 bases: TGCAGTGCTAGTTACAGTAGCGGGCAGGCTTACTATGGCTACACCTTC. It is translated as CSASYSSGQAYYGYTF.